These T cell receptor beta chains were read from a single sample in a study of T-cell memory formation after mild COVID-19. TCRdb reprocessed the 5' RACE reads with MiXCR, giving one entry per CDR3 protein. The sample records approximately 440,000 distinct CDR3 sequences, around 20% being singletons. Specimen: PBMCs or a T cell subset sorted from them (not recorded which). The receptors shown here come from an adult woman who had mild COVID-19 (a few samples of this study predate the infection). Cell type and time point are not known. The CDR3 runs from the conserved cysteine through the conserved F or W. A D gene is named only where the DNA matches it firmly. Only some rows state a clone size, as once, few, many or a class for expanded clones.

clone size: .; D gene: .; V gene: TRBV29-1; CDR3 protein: CSVVRQNYGYTF
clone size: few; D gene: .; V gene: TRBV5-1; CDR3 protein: CASSFVGEDTQYF
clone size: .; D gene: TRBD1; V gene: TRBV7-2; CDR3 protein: CASSLGTGGGEETQYF
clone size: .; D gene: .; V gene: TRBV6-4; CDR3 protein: CASGGPGANVLTF
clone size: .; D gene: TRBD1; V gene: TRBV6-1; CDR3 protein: CATDRGPNTEAFF
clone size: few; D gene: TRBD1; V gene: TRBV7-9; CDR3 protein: CASSLRTGDIGELFF
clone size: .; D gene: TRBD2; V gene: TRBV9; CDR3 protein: CASRAPGGSNEQYF
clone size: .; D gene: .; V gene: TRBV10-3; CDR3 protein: CAISRDGYMGYTF
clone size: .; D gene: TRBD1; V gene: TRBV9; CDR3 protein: CASSVGGQGAHEQYF
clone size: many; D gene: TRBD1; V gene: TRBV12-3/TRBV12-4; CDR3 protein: CASSLGTDYEQYF
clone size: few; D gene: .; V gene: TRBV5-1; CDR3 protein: CASSLVPQVYNEQFF
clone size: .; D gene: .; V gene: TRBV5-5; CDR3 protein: CASSLNVDEQFF
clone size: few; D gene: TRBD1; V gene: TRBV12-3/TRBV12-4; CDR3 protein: CASSADRVVQFF
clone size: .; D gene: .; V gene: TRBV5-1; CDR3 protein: CASSSYGHIQETQYF
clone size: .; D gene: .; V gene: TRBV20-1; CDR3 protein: CSASAQLSSGANVLTF
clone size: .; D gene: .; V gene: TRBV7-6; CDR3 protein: CASSQSRRGAAYNEQFF
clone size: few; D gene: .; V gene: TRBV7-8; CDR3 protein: CASSLGSFSTDTQYF
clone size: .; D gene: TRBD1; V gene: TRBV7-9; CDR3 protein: CASRRGQGMDNEQFF
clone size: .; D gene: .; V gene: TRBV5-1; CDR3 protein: CASSLVLGANVLTF
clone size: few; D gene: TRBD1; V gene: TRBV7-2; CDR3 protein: CASSPFQGGITEAFF
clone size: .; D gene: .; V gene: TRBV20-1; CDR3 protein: CSARVTSQETQYF